These 26 T cell receptor beta chains were sequenced from one sample in a study of human T cells and chemical hapten exposure. Time point: patch test 2, 6 weeks after DPC sensitization. The treatment was: therapeutic diphenylcyclopropenone sensitization with weekly scalp DPC. TCRdb ran MiXCR on the RACE reads and lists one entry per CDR3 protein. Of hundreds of thousands of distinct CDR3 sequences listed, under 6.5% were seen once; the top ten hold around 5.8%. The specimen was whole blood, collected in connection with sensitization to the hapten diphenylcyclopropenone (DPC). Receptors were obtained from a woman under 30 with alopecia areata. Some clones in this sample may be carry-over from other donors' samples.

This clonotype turned up a few times. This rearrangement joins TRBV27 to TRBJ2-7; 7 nucleotides align to TRBD1. The CDR3 is 14 amino acids. CDR1 and CDR2 (germline): MNHEY, SMNVEV (reference sequence). V shed 3 bases, J shed 3 bases, and the junction held 5 bases outside the gene matches. The CDR3 DNA reads TGTGCCAGCAGTTTGAGGGGGCGAGTCTACGAGCAGTACTTC. Protein: CASSLRGRVYEQYF.

This clonotype was seen at least ten times. The DNA for the CDR3 is TGTGCCAGCAGCCAAGAACGGGGGGGTGAAGCTTTCTTT. Residues: CASSQERGGEAFF. This rearrangement joins TRBV4-2 to TRBJ1-1, with TRBD1 as a possible D gene (5 bases). This CDR3 spans 13 amino acids. V lost 0 bases, J lost 7 bases, and 9 bases lay in between. CDR1 and CDR2 from the germline V gene are LGHNA and YNFKEQ.

This clonotype was counted at least ten times. V is TRBV5-1 and J is TRBJ1-4; 12 positions match TRBD1. Germline CDR1 SGHRS, CDR2 YFSETQ. The CDR3 is 18 amino acids. V dropped 0 bases and J dropped 3; count of bases not matched to a gene: 6. CDR3 in amino acids: CASSLVSGQGASNEKLFF. CDR3 sequence (DNA): TGCGCCAGCAGCTTGGTATCGGGACAGGGGGCGTCTAATGAAAAACTGTTTTTT. Filled out from reference TRBV5-1 and TRBJ1-4, the complete variable domain reads KAGVTQTPRYLIKTRGQQVTLSCSPISGHRSVSWYQQTPGQGLQFLFEYFSETQRNKGNFPGRFSGRQFSNSRSEMNVSTLELGDSALYLCASSLVSGQGASNEKLFFGSGTQLSVL.

This clonotype was detected a few times. The J gene is TRBJ2-3, the V gene TRBV6-6; the D is unclear. The CDR3 totals 14 residues. V was clipped by 7 bases and J by 0 bases, with 11 bases between them. Germline CDR1 is MNHNY and CDR2 is SVGAGI (reference sequence). As DNA, the CDR3 is TGTGCCAGCACGAGCTCTTCTAGCACAGATACGCAGTATTTT. Translating it yields CASTSSSSTDTQYF.

This clonotype was recorded at least ten times. V usage is TRBV18 and J usage is TRBJ1-2, with D perhaps matching TRBD1 (6 bases). The V and J ends lost 3 bases and 3 bases respectively, with 14 bases between them. Germline CDR1 and CDR2: KGHSH and LQKENI. There are 15 residues in the CDR3. This chain's CDR3 is CASSPSRGHDYGYTF. Here the CDR3 DNA reads TGTGCCAGCTCACCGTCACGGGGGCATGACTATGGCTACACCTTC.

The chain couples TRBV20-1 to TRBJ2-3; 12 bases line up with TRBD2. The trim removed 0 bases at V and 2 bases at J, leaving 15 bases unmatched. CDR1 and CDR2 from the germline V gene are DFQATT and SNEGSKA (reference sequence). There are 20 residues in the CDR3. The CDR3 loop is CSARDLASGGAGEHTDTQYF. The CDR3 DNA reads TGCAGTGCTAGAGATCTCGCTAGCGGGGGGGCGGGTGAACACACAGATACGCAGTATTTT.

This clonotype was recorded at least ten times. This sequence joins TRBV20-1 and TRBJ2-7; TRBD2 matches at 8 bases. This CDR3 has 13 residues. Germline loops: CDR1 DFQATT, CDR2 SNEGSKA (reference sequence). With 1 base clipped from V and 7 bases from J, the junction kept 6 bases outside the gene matches. The CDR3 DNA follows: TGCAGTGCTAGAGCAGCGGGGGCAAGGGAGCAGTACTTC. It codes for CSARAAGAREQYF.

Here the CDR3 DNA reads TGTGCCAGCAGTTTCCCATCCGCGACAGATACGCAGTATTTT. It yields the protein CASSFPSATDTQYF. The chain joins TRBV12-3 or TRBV12-4 to TRBJ2-3; no clear D gene. V gave up 3 bases and J gave up 3 bases, with 10 bases separating them. This CDR3 region has 14 residues.

The chain combines TRBV27 with TRBJ1-6; possible D gene TRBD1, 5 bases. Trimming cost V 7 bases and J 7 bases, with 23 bases left between them. Germline V gives CDR1 MNHEY, CDR2 SMNVEV (reference sequence). The CDR3 length is 17 residues. The CDR3 coding sequence is TGTGCCAGCACCGCCCCCCGGCCGACAGAATCCAATTCACCCCTCCACTTT. Translation: CASTAPRPTESNSPLHF.

In its sample, this clonotype was seen a few times. This CDR3 is CSARGSGSQALAKNIQYF. Written as DNA, the CDR3 is TGCAGTGCTAGAGGATCTGGGTCACAGGCTCTAGCCAAAAACATTCAGTACTTC. The rearrangement joins TRBV20-1 to TRBJ2-4, with D perhaps matching TRBD1 (5 bases). Germline-derived CDR1 and CDR2 are DFQATT and SNEGSKA (reference sequence). Deletions cut 1 base from V and 0 bases from J, with 19 bases between. The CDR3 spans 18 residues.

In this sample, this clonotype turned up a few times. V gene TRBV7-2 combines with J gene TRBJ2-1, with TRBD2 as a possible D gene (7 bases). The CDR3 is 16 residues long. Trimming took 5 bases from V and 8 from J, leaving 22 bases between them. CDR1 SGHTA and CDR2 FQGNSA come from the germline V gene. DNA for the CDR3: TGTGCCAGCAGCCCCGTATTAGGGGCGGGGGCCTATGAGCAGTTCTTC. This codes for CASSPVLGAGAYEQFF.

The rearrangement uses TRBV14 and TRBJ2-5, with D possibly matching TRBD1 (5 bases). V lost 3 bases and J lost 0, with 17 bases in between. Germline V lookup: CDR1 SGHDN, CDR2 FVKESK. The CDR3 loop spans 17 amino acids. The CDR3 sequence is CASSHIRKTANQETQYF. The CDR3 DNA is TGTGCCAGCAGCCATATCCGCAAGACAGCCAACCAAGAGACCCAGTACTTC.

The sample holds a few counts of this clonotype. The V call is TRBV6-2 or TRBV6-3, the J call TRBJ2-2, with D possibly TRBD1 on 6 matching bases. The CDR3 is 15 residues long. Germline V gene data show CDR1 as MNHEY and CDR2 as SVGEGT. The V end was cut by 4 bases, the J end by 0 bases, with 9 bases between. CDR3 loop: CASSSGHTNTGELFF. The DNA for the CDR3 is TGTGCCAGCAGTTCGGGACACACGAACACCGGGGAGCTGTTTTTT.

The chain carries TRBV6-1 and TRBJ1-6; possibly TRBD1 for D (6 bases). V lost 3 bases to trimming and J lost 6 bases, with 15 bases between them. The CDR3 runs to 16 residues. The germline gives CDR1 MNHNS, CDR2 SASEGT. The CDR3 region has the DNA TGTGCCAGCAGTGATCTGCCAGGGGTCGTTAATTCACCCCTCCACTTT. Residues: CASSDLPGVVNSPLHF.

The genes are TRBV20-1 and TRBJ2-7, with D perhaps given as TRBD1 or TRBD2 (5 bases each). V lost 7 bases and J lost 2, with 15 bases in between. From germline, CDR1 is DFQATT and CDR2 SNEGSKA (reference sequence). The CDR3 loop spans 13 amino acids. This CDR3 reads CSVPGRSPYEQYF. Written as DNA, the CDR3 is TGCAGTGTTCCGGGACGCAGTCCCTACGAGCAGTACTTC.

In its sample, this clonotype was seen many times. The chain combines TRBV7-2 with TRBJ2-4; D could derive from TRBD1 or TRBD2 (5 bases each). Germline CDR1 and CDR2: SGHTA and FQGNSA. The V end was cut by 5 bases, the J end by 9 bases, with 26 bases between. The CDR3 length is 17 residues. CDR3 sequence reads: CASSPSFGTRGMGIQYF. CDR3 nucleotides: TGTGCCAGCAGCCCTTCCTTCGGGACCCGAGGAATGGGCATTCAGTACTTC.

Many counts were recorded for this clonotype. The V and J genes are TRBV6-1 and TRBJ1-1; 7 nucleotides agree with TRBD1. CDR1 and CDR2 (germline): MNHNS, SASEGT. CDR3 length equals 18 residues. J gave up 5 bases and V 7 bases, and 22 bases lay outside the gene matches. Here the CDR3 DNA reads TGTGCCAGCATGGAAAGGGGGCGTAGGCGGGTTGGGGAAACTGAAGCTTTCTTT. Translation: CASMERGRRRVGETEAFF.

This clonotype was observed at least ten times. The rearrangement uses TRBV6-2 or TRBV6-3 and TRBJ1-1; D call uncertain. The CDR3 spans 16 residues. Between the trimmed V and J ends, which lost 0 bases and 1 base, there was a span of 12 bases. Germline assignment: CDR1 MNHEY and CDR2 SVGEGT. The CDR3 sequence is CASSYSQALENTEAFF. DNA of the CDR3: TGTGCCAGCAGTTACTCCCAGGCTCTGGAGAACACTGAAGCTTTCTTT.

The CDR3 DNA reads as TGTGCCAGCAGTTTTCCGGGCGAAGGGGTATACGAGCAGTACTTC. It specifies CASSFPGEGVYEQYF. The chain uses TRBV28 and TRBJ2-7; possible D gene TRBD1, 5 bases. CDR1 is MDHEN, CDR2 SYDVKM, per germline. The germline V and J ends were trimmed by 3 bases and 4 bases, with 16 bases remaining between them. CDR3 size: 15 residues.

This clonotype occurred a few times. The chain uses TRBV9 and TRBJ1-6, with D unresolved. The CDR3 consists of 17 residues. Germline V CDR1 and CDR2: SGDLS, YYNGEE. V was clipped by 0 bases and J by 0 bases, with 10 bases between them. The CDR3 sequence is CASSVVPISSYNSPLHF. The CDR3 region has the DNA TGTGCCAGCAGCGTAGTGCCCATCAGCTCCTATAATTCACCCCTCCACTTT. The whole variable domain, filled in from reference TRBV9 and TRBJ1-6, reads DSGVTQTPKHLITATGQRVTLRCSPRSGDLSVYWYQQSLDQGLQFLIQYYNGEERAKGNILERFSAQQFPDLHSELNLSSLELGDSALYFCASSVVPISSYNSPLHFGNGTRLTVT.

This clonotype appeared many times. This chain joins TRBV24-1 and TRBJ2-2; 7 bases align to TRBD1. V was clipped by 7 bases and J by 3 bases; unmatched bases: 7. CDR1 is KGHDR, CDR2 SFDVKD, per germline. CDR3 length: 15 residues. This CDR3 reads CATSLTGADTGELFF. The CDR3 DNA follows: TGTGCCACCAGCCTAACAGGGGCCGACACCGGGGAGCTGTTTTTT.

The J gene is TRBJ2-5, the V gene TRBV20-1; 9 bases are a match to TRBD1. CDR1 is DFQATT and CDR2 is SNEGSKA in the germline V gene (reference sequence). This CDR3 is 13 amino acids long. Trimming removed 6 bases from V and 2 bases from J; junction bases left unmatched: 4. CDR3: CSARDRAQETQYF. CDR3 bases: TGCAGTGCGAGGGACAGGGCACAAGAGACCCAGTACTTC.

The table lists this clonotype with many counts. The chain recombines TRBV7-2 with TRBJ1-3; TRBD1 matches 7 bases. The CDR3 has 16 amino acids. J gave up 3 bases and V 5 bases, and 10 bases lay outside the gene matches. The germline CDR1 and CDR2 sequences are SGHTA and FQGNSA. The CDR3 here is CASSQGGRGLGNTIYF. In nucleotides, the CDR3 is TGTGCCAGCAGCCAGGGGGGCCGGGGGCTTGGAAACACCATATATTTT. Combining the CDR3 with reference TRBV7-2 and TRBJ1-3 gives the whole variable domain GAGVSQSPSNKVTEKGKDVELRCDPISGHTALYWYRQSLGQGLEFLIYFQGNSAPDKSGLPSDRFSAERTGGSVSTLTIQRTQQEDSAVYLCASSQGGRGLGNTIYFGEGSWLTVV.

This clonotype has just a few counts. CDR3 sequence reads: CASSLRSGGRDEQFF. In DNA form, the CDR3 reads TGTGCCAGCAGCCTCCGAAGCGGGGGGAGGGATGAGCAGTTCTTC. V gene TRBV7-2 combines with J gene TRBJ2-1; 9 positions agree with TRBD2. The V segment lost 5 bases and the J segment 8 bases; nucleotides outside the gene matches: 10. The CDR3 runs to 15 residues. From germline, CDR1 is SGHTA and CDR2 FQGNSA.

This clonotype was counted between two and nine times. The chain recombines TRBV20-1 with TRBJ2-7; perhaps TRBD1 as D (7 bases). The germline CDR1 and CDR2 sequences are DFQATT and SNEGSKA (reference sequence). This CDR3 spans 17 amino acids. Trimming shortened V by 6 bases and J by 2 bases, and 26 bases separated the two germline ends. CDR3 region: CSASRLLRGEPTYEQYF. The CDR3 DNA follows: TGCAGTGCGAGCCGTTTACTCAGGGGGGAACCTACCTACGAGCAGTACTTC.

This clonotype was picked up a small number of times. The V gene is TRBV27, the J gene TRBJ2-3; D is unresolved. This CDR3 contains 13 residues. Germline V gene lookup returns CDR1 MNHEY and CDR2 SMNVEV (reference sequence). The germline V and J ends were trimmed by 2 bases and 8 bases, with 11 bases remaining between them. CDR3 protein: CASSLGSWGTQYF. The CDR3 DNA sequence: TGTGCCAGCAGTTTAGGATCGTGGGGTACGCAGTATTTT.